This T cell receptor beta chain comes out of a study of blood T cell repertoires in COVID-19. About the study: Samples of COVID-19 (acute and convalescent) were obtained from the United States, Italy and Spain. Sample material is recorded as cDNA or gDNA derived from T cells, B-cell-depleted T cells, or PBMCs.

Under the authors' procedure: From reference gene primer amplification, estimates of nucleated cell counts were derived. TCRdb's table, derived via immunoSEQ multiplex PCR, lists solely in-frame clones and lacks some. That table is the source of V, J and clone size, and D and trimming were worked out from the DNA. The sample has some 90,000 clones, about 82% seen once. Sequencing was performed on peripheral blood. The TCR comes from a human donor in a cohort sampled during active COVID-19.

Here the CDR3 reads CASSPGDSSLEQYF. DNA of the CDR3: TGTGCCAGCAGTCCGGGGGACTCCTCTTTAGAGCAGTACTTC. The V call is TRBV2, the J call TRBJ2-7, with a tentative D call TRBD2 (6 bases). Germline V CDR1 and CDR2: SNHLY, FYNNEI. CDR3 length: 14 residues. The ends were cut back, 5 bases at V and 7 bases at J, with 18 bases in the middle.